This T cell receptor beta chain was captured in a study of blood T cells in healthy people across ages. Study context: Every two T cells gave about one barcoded beta molecule via template switching. Study-wide findings and caveats: Per million T cells, TCR beta diversity dropped about linearly as age rose.

A second about 7 to 12 cycle PCR used barcoded and J-beta primers. TCRdb called the 5' RACE reads again in MiXCR, with one record for every CDR3 protein. Seen here are around 1,500,000 distinct CDR3 sequences, approximately 42% observed once, and the top ten hold roughly 7.9%. Notes on this clonotype: The antigen remains undetermined.

With 3 bases removed from V and 4 bases from J, the gap between germline ends came to 7 bases. The CDR3 has 12 amino acids. Germline-derived CDR1 and CDR2 are DFQATT and SNEGSKA (reference sequence). Sequenced sample: blood. This TCR was sampled from a woman between 18 and 30 years old in good health. The genes are TRBV20-1 and TRBJ1-5; D not certain. The CDR3 nucleotides read TGCAGTGCTAGGCCCCTAAATCAGCCCCAGCATTTT. Its translation is CSARPLNQPQHF.